Below, 15 T cell receptor beta chains from the same sample are listed, as sequenced in a study of blood T cell repertoires in COVID-19. Using immunoSEQ multiplex PCR, the repertoire was profiled, and TCRdb retains in-frame clones only, with some absent. Of around 76,000 clones in the sample, roughly 80% are singletons; the top ten hold around 0.83%. The specimen sequenced was peripheral blood. These TCRs come from a woman in her 70s with acute or convalescent COVID-19.

The V call is TRBV27, the J call TRBJ1-1; weak D call: TRBD1 (6 bases). Germline CDR1 is MNHEY and CDR2 is SMNVEV (reference sequence). This CDR3 region has 14 residues. Deletions cut 6 bases from V and 1 base from J, with 12 bases between. CDR3 region: CASSTGPTNTEAFF. CDR3 coding DNA: TGTGCCAGCAGCACAGGGCCCACGAACACTGAAGCTTTCTTT.

This clone appeared once. V usage is TRBV29-1 and J usage is TRBJ2-3; TRBD2 matches at 11 bases. Germline V gene lookup returns CDR1 SQVTM and CDR2 ANQGSEA. V dropped 3 bases and J dropped 1; count of bases not matched to a gene: 12. The CDR3 is 18 amino acids. The CDR3 DNA reads as TGCAGCGTTGATGGGACGATAGCGGGAGGGCCGCGCACAGATACGCAGTATTTT. Protein sequence: CSVDGTIAGGPRTDTQYF.

The chain combines TRBV15 with TRBJ2-5; TRBD2 matches at 8 bases. The CDR3 sequence is 17 residues long. V shed 1 base, J shed 1 base, and the junction held 8 bases outside the gene matches. The germline CDR1 and CDR2 sequences are LNHNV and YYDKDF (reference sequence). CDR3 sequence reads: CATSRGASGGSQETQYF. CDR3 DNA: TGTGCCACCAGCAGAGGCGCGAGCGGGGGATCCCAAGAGACCCAGTACTTC.

The J gene is TRBJ2-7, the V gene TRBV21-1; TRBD1 was called by the table and not checked on the DNA. TRBV21-1 corresponds to a pseudogene. The length of the CDR3 is 14 residues. Here the CDR3 DNA reads TGTGCCAGCAGCTCGACAGGGGGAAACTACGAGCAGTACTTC. Translated, it gives CASSSTGGNYEQYF.

V is TRBV6-5 and J is TRBJ2-5, with D tentatively TRBD2 (6 bases). This CDR3 has 13 residues. The germline V gene encodes CDR1 MNHEY and CDR2 SVGAGI. Trimming stripped 5 bases from V and 7 bases from J, with 14 bases between. The CDR3 region has the DNA TGTGCCAGCAGTACCCCTTTCGGGGGGACCCAGTACTTC. As protein: CASSTPFGGTQYF.

The table lists this clone with a few counts. A junction boundary mismatches the germline segment, possibly from a read error. The rearrangement uses TRBV20-1 and TRBJ1-2, with a tentative D call TRBD1 (6 bases). The CDR3 length is 8 residues. The germline CDR1 and CDR2 sequences are DFQATT and SNEGSKA (reference sequence). The CDR3 DNA sequence: TGCAGTGCTGACCCGGGACACTTC. Encoded protein: CSADPGHF.

The chain links TRBV4-1 to TRBJ2-1; 9 nucleotides agree with TRBD2. The germline V gene encodes CDR1 MGHRA and CDR2 YSYEKL. The CDR3 totals 16 residues. The junction had 6 bases not matched to a gene; V was cut back by 0 bases and J by 6 bases. CDR3: CASSQDIGGRGNEQFF. The CDR3 nucleotides read TGCGCCAGCAGCCAAGATATCGGCGGGAGGGGCAATGAGCAGTTCTTC.

The chain is built from TRBV2 and TRBJ1-1, with D perhaps matching TRBD1 (6 bases). Trimming shortened V by 5 bases and J by 4 bases, and 20 bases separated the two germline ends. This CDR3 comprises 16 residues. CDR1 and CDR2 from the germline V gene are SNHLY and FYNNEI. This CDR3 is CASSPQGHPRATEAFF. The CDR3 DNA is TGTGCCAGCAGTCCCCAGGGACATCCGAGGGCCACTGAAGCTTTCTTT.

The chain uses TRBV3-1 (or the pseudogene TRBV3-2) and TRBJ1-1; 8 positions match TRBD1. This CDR3 spans 14 amino acids. Trimming took 0 bases from V and 11 from J; bases not matched to a gene: 8. In germline, CDR1 is LGHDT, CDR2 YNNKEL (reference sequence). The CDR3 DNA sequence: TGTGCCAGCAGCCAAGATCGAAGTACAGGGGGGGCTTTCTTT. As protein: CASSQDRSTGGAFF.

This rearrangement joins TRBV29-1 to TRBJ1-5; TRBD1 agrees at 10 bases. The CDR3 covers 13 residues. Per the germline V gene, CDR1 is SQVTM and CDR2 is ANQGSEA. V trimming: 3 bases; J trimming: 7 bases; junction bases outside the gene matches: 3. CDR3 DNA: TGCAGCGTTGAGACAGGGGGCGGACAGCCCCAGCATTTT. It translates to CSVETGGGQPQHF. Full variable domain (remainder filled in from reference TRBV29-1 and TRBJ1-5): SAVISQKPSRDICQRGTSLTIQCQVDSQVTMMFWYRQQPGQSLTLIATANQGSEATYESGFVIDKFPISRPNLTFSTLTVSNMSPEDSSIYLCSVETGGGQPQHFGDGTRLSIL.

The V and J genes are TRBV6-5 and TRBJ1-3, with D maybe TRBD1 (6 bases). V lost 10 bases and J lost 0, with 16 bases in between. The CDR3 totals 15 residues. CDR1 and CDR2 (germline): MNHEY, SVGAGI. CDR3 amino acids: CATSRGFSSGNTIYF. The CDR3 coding sequence is TGTGCCACCAGCAGGGGCTTCAGCTCTGGAAACACCATATATTTT.

This sequence joins TRBV5-5 and TRBJ1-6, with D uncertain. Per the germline V gene, CDR1 is SGHKS and CDR2 is YYEKEE (reference sequence). The ends were cut back, 3 bases at V and 8 bases at J, with 6 bases in the middle. This CDR3 region has 12 residues. The CDR3 protein is CASSSSYSPLHF. In nucleotides, the CDR3 is TGTGCCAGCAGCTCGTCTTATTCACCCCTCCACTTT.

This chain uses TRBV5-5 with TRBJ2-7; tentative D call: TRBD1 (5 bases). V lost 3 bases and J lost 7, with 17 bases in between. The germline V gene has CDR1 SGHKS and CDR2 YYEKEE (reference sequence). The CDR3 contains 14 residues. The CDR3 nucleotides read TGTGCCAGCAGCTCGGATCCAGGGTGGGAAGAGCAGTACTTC. This codes for CASSSDPGWEEQYF.

This clone was seen just once. The V call is TRBV19, the J call TRBJ1-1, with TRBD1 as a possible D gene (6 bases). Germline V gives CDR1 LNHDA, CDR2 SQIVND (reference sequence). V was trimmed by 0 bases and J by 4 bases, leaving 15 bases between them. There are 16 residues in the CDR3. The CDR3 spells CASSIDWGGTSTEAFF. The CDR3 coding sequence is TGTGCCAGTAGTATAGATTGGGGGGGCACATCCACTGAAGCTTTCTTT.

This clone has a handful of counts. The chain recombines TRBV19 with TRBJ1-2; D is uncertain. Trimming left V 4 bases short and J 8 bases short, with 14 bases between. This CDR3 has 13 residues. Germline CDR1 reads LNHDA; CDR2 reads SQIVND (reference sequence). The CDR3 region is CASSSAPSRGYTF. The CDR3 DNA sequence: TGTGCCAGTAGTAGTGCGCCTTCGCGAGGCTACACCTTC.